This passage covers 25 T cell receptor beta chains from one sample sequenced in a study of blood T cell repertoires in COVID-19. Libraries were prepared by immunoSEQ multiplex PCR; TCRdb keeps only in-frame clonotypes and omits some of them. The sample holds about 94,000 clones; around three quarters are singletons and the top ten take roughly 21%. Sequencing used peripheral blood. These receptors came from a woman of 80 years or more with acute or convalescent COVID-19.

This rearrangement joins TRBV9 to TRBJ1-1; 8 bases match TRBD1. Per germline, CDR1 SGDLS and CDR2 YYNGEE. The length of the CDR3 is 17 residues. The junction had 11 bases not matched to a gene; V was cut back by 3 bases and J by 1 base. The CDR3 region is CASSAGQTGTGNTEAFF. CDR3 sequence (DNA): TGTGCCAGCAGCGCCGGACAAACCGGGACAGGGAACACTGAAGCTTTCTTT.

The chain recombines TRBV7-2 with TRBJ2-3, with a tentative D call TRBD2 (5 bases). The CDR3 is made up of 15 amino acids. Germline V lookup: CDR1 SGHTA, CDR2 FQGNSA. The V gene lost 5 bases and the J gene lost 6 bases, with 18 bases spanning the gap. The CDR3 region is CASSTSRLALDTQYF. The CDR3, as DNA: TGTGCCAGCAGCACCAGTAGGCTAGCACTGGATACGCAGTATTTT.

This clone was observed a handful of times. The chain carries TRBV18 and TRBJ1-5; TRBD1 matches at 8 bases. CDR1 KGHSH and CDR2 LQKENI come from the germline V gene. CDR3 length: 15 residues. J gave up 5 bases and V 2 bases, and 5 bases lay outside the gene matches. The CDR3 is CASSPRQGADQPQHF. DNA of the CDR3: TGTGCCAGCTCACCAAGGCAGGGGGCCGATCAGCCCCAGCATTTT.

This clone was found a few times. The chain joins TRBV19 to TRBJ2-3; 9 bases fit TRBD2. The CDR3 loop spans 16 amino acids. Trimming removed 6 bases from V and 2 bases from J; junction bases left unmatched: 9. Germline CDR1 is LNHDA and CDR2 is SQIVND (reference sequence). In nucleotides, the CDR3 is TGTGCCAGTAGGTCGACTAGCGGTATCTTCACAGATACGCAGTATTTT. This encodes CASRSTSGIFTDTQYF.

The rearrangement joins TRBV6-5 to TRBJ2-2; possibly TRBD2 for D (5 bases). CDR3 length: 13 residues. The germline gives CDR1 MNHEY, CDR2 SVGAGI. V dropped 6 bases and J dropped 2 bases, with 7 bases sitting between them. The CDR3 nucleotides are TGTGCCAGCAGCGGGGTCAACACCGGGGAGCTGTTTTTT. Translated: CASSGVNTGELFF.

Only a few counts were recorded for this clone. The gene calls are TRBV27 and TRBJ2-3; D may be TRBD2 (5 bases). The CDR3 extends over 16 amino acids. CDR1 and CDR2 from the germline V gene are MNHEY and SMNVEV (reference sequence). The germline V and J ends were trimmed by 2 bases and 3 bases, with 15 bases remaining between them. CDR3 DNA sequence: TGTGCCAGCAGTTTACCCGGACTGAGAGGGACAGATACGCAGTATTTT. It specifies CASSLPGLRGTDTQYF.

The genes are TRBV6-1 and TRBJ1-2, with no clear D. Germline V gene data show CDR1 as MNHNS and CDR2 as SASEGT. The V end was cut by 2 bases, the J end by 4 bases, with 20 bases between. CDR3 length equals 17 residues. In DNA, the CDR3 is TGTGCCAGCAGTGAACGGACCACTGTCGCGCGGGGCTATGGCTACACCTTC. It yields the protein CASSERTTVARGYGYTF.

V and J are TRBV5-4 and TRBJ2-7; 15 nucleotides line up with TRBD2. Germline lookup yields CDR1 SGHNT and CDR2 YYREEE (reference sequence). The CDR3 sequence is 18 residues long. V was clipped by 0 bases and J by 2 bases; unmatched bases: 6. Here the CDR3 reads CASSLATGLAGGTYEQYF. Here the CDR3 DNA reads TGTGCCAGCAGCTTGGCCACGGGACTAGCGGGAGGTACCTACGAGCAGTACTTC.

This chain joins TRBV6-4 and TRBJ2-2; 7 positions match TRBD2. CDR1 MRHNA and CDR2 SNTAGT come from the germline V gene. This CDR3 region has 16 residues. V trimming: 0 bases; J trimming: 3 bases; junction bases outside the gene matches: 4. The CDR3 here is CASSDSASGYTGELFF. For the CDR3, the DNA is TGTGCCAGCAGTGACTCGGCTAGCGGTTACACCGGGGAGCTGTTTTTT.

The chain has TRBV27 and TRBJ2-7, with 7 bases matching TRBD2. Germline V CDR1 and CDR2: MNHEY, SMNVEV (reference sequence). This CDR3 is built from 15 residues. V lost 3 bases and J lost 2; bases outside the gene matches: 7. CDR3 DNA sequence: TGTGCCAGCAGTTTCCGCGGGGGTCGACCCTACGAGCAGTACTTC. It codes for CASSFRGGRPYEQYF.

The chain combines TRBV30 with TRBJ1-4; D is perhaps TRBD1 (5 bases). This CDR3 is built from 13 residues. Germline V gives CDR1 GTSNPN, CDR2 SVGIG (reference sequence). V was shortened by 1 base and J by 5 bases, with 8 bases between the two germline ends. The CDR3 region has the DNA TGTGCCTGGAGTGGACAGCCGAATGAAAAACTGTTTTTT. This codes for CAWSGQPNEKLFF.

The gene calls are TRBV30 and TRBJ2-7, with 7 nucleotides matching TRBD1. The V segment lost 3 bases and the J segment 8 bases; nucleotides outside the gene matches: 7. This CDR3 comprises 12 residues. From germline, CDR1 is GTSNPN and CDR2 SVGIG (reference sequence). CDR3 bases: TGTGCCTGGAGCCTCGACAGGGACAAGCAGTACTTC. Translation: CAWSLDRDKQYF.

The chain is built from TRBV5-1 and TRBJ1-1; D unresolved. This CDR3 contains 18 residues. V was shortened by 0 bases and J by 1 base, with 19 bases between the two germline ends. Germline CDR1 and CDR2: SGHRS and YFSETQ. The chain's CDR3 is CASSLGRARQYENTEAFF. The DNA for the CDR3 is TGCGCCAGCAGCTTGGGGAGGGCTAGGCAGTACGAGAACACTGAAGCTTTCTTT.

The rearrangement joins TRBV5-1 to TRBJ2-1, with D tentatively TRBD1 (6 bases). The V end was cut by 4 bases, the J end by 7 bases, with 21 bases between. CDR1 and CDR2 (germline): SGHRS, YFSETQ. CDR3 size: 16 residues. This chain's CDR3 is CASSPRGSGQGNEQFF. CDR3 nucleotides: TGCGCCAGCAGCCCGAGGGGGAGCGGTCAGGGGAATGAGCAGTTCTTC.

The table lists this clone with a few counts. The chain has TRBV5-8 and TRBJ2-3; 7 nucleotides match TRBD1. Germline trimming cut 1 base from V and 10 bases from J; bases unmatched to any gene: 12. The CDR3 runs to 15 residues. The germline V gene has CDR1 SGHTS and CDR2 YDEGEE. CDR3 amino acids: CASSLTTGSWMAQYF. DNA for the CDR3: TGTGCCAGCAGCTTGACGACAGGGAGTTGGATGGCGCAGTATTTT.

The gene calls are TRBV9 and TRBJ1-2; 11 positions match TRBD1. CDR3 size: 17 residues. CDR1 is SGDLS and CDR2 is YYNGEE in the germline V gene. V lost 0 bases to trimming and J lost 4 bases; unmatched junction nucleotides: 8. Written as DNA, the CDR3 is TGTGCCAGCAGCGTAGGTGCAGGGACAGGGGGAGGCTATGGCTACACCTTC. Translation: CASSVGAGTGGGYGYTF.

CDR3 DNA sequence: TGTGCCAGCAGTCGACTAGCGGGAGATTACGAGCAGTACTTC. It specifies CASSRLAGDYEQYF. The rearrangement links TRBV7-2 to TRBJ2-7, with 12 bases matching TRBD2. CDR1 SGHTA and CDR2 FQGNSA come from the germline V gene. The CDR3 sequence is 14 residues long. Trimming removed 6 bases from V and 4 bases from J; junction bases left unmatched: 4. The entire variable domain, with the rest obtained from reference TRBV7-2 and TRBJ2-7, is as follows: GAGVSQSPSNKVTEKGKDVELRCDPISGHTALYWYRQSLGQGLEFLIYFQGNSAPDKSGLPSDRFSAERTGGSVSTLTIQRTQQEDSAVYLCASSRLAGDYEQYFGPGTRLTVT.

This chain links TRBV6-5 with TRBJ2-3, with TRBD2 as a possible D gene (5 bases). V gave up 5 bases and J gave up 5 bases, with 14 bases separating them. Germline CDR1 and CDR2: MNHEY and SVGAGI. The CDR3 runs to 14 residues. CDR3 protein: CASSTFGDLDTQYF. CDR3 DNA: TGTGCCAGCAGTACGTTCGGGGATTTAGATACGCAGTATTTT.

The CDR3 region has the DNA TGTGCCACCAGCAGAGATCTAGTAGCAACTAATGAAAAACTGTTTTTT. It is translated as CATSRDLVATNEKLFF. The J gene is TRBJ1-4, the V gene TRBV15; D is uncertain. This CDR3 contains 16 residues. V was shortened by 0 bases and J by 0 bases, with 8 bases between the two germline ends. Germline V gives CDR1 LNHNV, CDR2 YYDKDF (reference sequence). The full variable domain, its missing parts supplied by reference TRBV15 and TRBJ1-4, is DAMVIQNPRYQVTQFGKPVTLSCSQTLNHNVMYWYQQKSSQAPKLLFHYYDKDFNNEADTPDNFQSRRPNTSFCFLDIRSPGLGDTAMYLCATSRDLVATNEKLFFGSGTQLSVL.

This chain uses TRBV2 with TRBJ1-5; TRBD1 agrees at 7 bases. Germline assignment: CDR1 SNHLY and CDR2 FYNNEI. V lost 4 bases to trimming and J lost 4 bases; unmatched junction nucleotides: 4. This CDR3 contains 14 residues. CDR3 sequence (DNA): TGTGCCAGCAGTGTCGGGACAGTTAATCAGCCCCAGCATTTT. Protein: CASSVGTVNQPQHF. The full variable domain, its missing parts supplied by reference TRBV2 and TRBJ1-5, is EPEVTQTPSHQVTQMGQEVILRCVPISNHLYFYWYRQILGQKVEFLVSFYNNEISEKSEIFDDQFSVERPDGSNFTLKIRSTKLEDSAMYFCASSVGTVNQPQHFGDGTRLSIL.

The gene calls are TRBV9 and TRBJ2-4; D may be TRBD1 (5 bases). V lost 4 bases to trimming and J lost 6 bases, with 11 bases between them. This CDR3 has 13 amino acids. CDR1 and CDR2 (germline): SGDLS, YYNGEE. Here the CDR3 DNA reads TGTGCCAGCAGCCCTGGGGCAGTAAACATTCAGTACTTC. It translates to CASSPGAVNIQYF.

The rearrangement joins TRBV14 to TRBJ2-7, with 9 bases aligning to TRBD2. The CDR3 spans 17 residues. The germline V gene encodes CDR1 SGHDN and CDR2 FVKESK. Trimming cost V 4 bases and J 4 bases; bases outside gene matches: 14. The CDR3 here is CASSPIGVLAGGYEQYF. CDR3 DNA sequence: TGTGCCAGCAGCCCGATCGGAGTATTGGCGGGAGGGTACGAGCAGTACTTC.

The chain combines TRBV7-9 with TRBJ1-2, with 7 positions matching TRBD1. V was clipped by 4 bases and J by 2 bases; unmatched bases: 4. There are 14 residues in the CDR3. CDR1 and CDR2 (germline): SEHNR, FQNEAQ (reference sequence). The CDR3 region is CASSSGDSNYGYTF. DNA for the CDR3: TGTGCCAGCAGCTCAGGGGACAGCAACTATGGCTACACCTTC.

The chain uses TRBV3-1 (or the pseudogene TRBV3-2) and TRBJ2-2, with unresolved D. CDR3 size: 15 residues. Germline assignment: CDR1 LGHDT and CDR2 YNNKEL (reference sequence). The germline V and J ends were trimmed by 5 bases and 6 bases, with 16 bases remaining between them. The CDR3 loop is CASSKFWSSPGELFF. In DNA form, the CDR3 reads TGTGCCAGCAGCAAGTTCTGGAGTTCACCCGGGGAGCTGTTTTTT.

The chain uses TRBV19 and TRBJ1-2; D gene unclear. In germline, CDR1 is LNHDA, CDR2 SQIVND (reference sequence). The CDR3 has 11 amino acids. Between the trimmed V and J ends, which lost 6 bases and 4 bases, there was a span of 6 bases. The CDR3 spells CASRGIYGYTF. The CDR3 DNA follows: TGTGCCAGTAGGGGCATCTATGGCTACACCTTC.